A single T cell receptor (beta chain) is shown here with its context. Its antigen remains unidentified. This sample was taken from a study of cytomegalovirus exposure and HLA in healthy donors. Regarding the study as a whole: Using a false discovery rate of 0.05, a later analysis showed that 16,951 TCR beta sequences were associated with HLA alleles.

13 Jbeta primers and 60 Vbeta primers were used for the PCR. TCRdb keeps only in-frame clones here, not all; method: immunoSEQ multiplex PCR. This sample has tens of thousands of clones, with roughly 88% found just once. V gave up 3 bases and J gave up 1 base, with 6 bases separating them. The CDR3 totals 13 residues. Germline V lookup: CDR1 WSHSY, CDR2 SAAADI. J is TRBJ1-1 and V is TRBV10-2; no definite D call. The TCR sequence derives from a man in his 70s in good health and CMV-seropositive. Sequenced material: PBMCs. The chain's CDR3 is CASSEQSNTEAFF. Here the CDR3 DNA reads TGCGCCAGCAGTGAACAGTCGAACACTGAAGCTTTCTTT.